These 20 T cell receptor beta chains came from one sample sequenced in a study of PD-1 blockade in classical Hodgkin lymphoma. Using immunoSEQ multiplex PCR, the repertoire was profiled, and TCRdb retains in-frame clones only, with some absent. The sample has some 70,000 clones, 93% seen once. Time point reported: newly diagnosed, previously untreated cHL patient sample. Material for sequencing was peripheral blood mononuclear cells (PBMCs). The receptor set was obtained from a human donor with classical Hodgkin lymphoma.

The chain couples TRBV5-1 to TRBJ2-1; 9 bases are shared with TRBD1. With 0 bases clipped from V and 5 bases from J, the junction kept 3 bases outside the gene matches. CDR1 is SGHRS, CDR2 YFSETQ, per germline. This CDR3 has 15 amino acids. The CDR3 coding sequence is TGCGCCAGCAGCTTGGTACAGGGGGCAAACAATGAGCAGTTCTTC. Encoded protein: CASSLVQGANNEQFF.

This chain uses TRBV4-2 with TRBJ2-1; 10 nucleotides line up with TRBD2. Germline V gene data show CDR1 as LGHNA and CDR2 as YNFKEQ. After removal of 2 bases from V and 4 bases from J, the junction contained 8 bases not matched to a gene. The CDR3 is made up of 17 amino acids. The CDR3 DNA follows: TGTGCCAGCAGCCAACTAAAATTAGCGGGGGGTTACAATGAGCAGTTCTTC. The encoded protein is CASSQLKLAGGYNEQFF.

Of note for this clone: The junction shows a germline mismatch at one end, possibly a read error. This chain uses TRBV7-6 with TRBJ2-5; no reliable D call. The CDR3 loop spans 13 amino acids. Germline loops: CDR1 SGHVS, CDR2 FNYEAQ. Here the CDR3 DNA reads TGTGCCAGCAGCTTACGCCAAGAAGAGACCCGGTACTTC. Its translation: CASSLRQEETRYF.

V is TRBV6-5 and J is TRBJ1-1; possible D gene TRBD1, 5 bases. The CDR3 totals 14 residues. CDR1 and CDR2 from the germline V gene are MNHEY and SVGAGI. V was shortened by 4 bases and J by 6 bases, with 15 bases between the two germline ends. The CDR3 DNA reads as TGTGCCAGCAGTTTGGAGGGGCGATCGGCTGAAGCTTTCTTT. It translates to CASSLEGRSAEAFF.

The J gene is TRBJ1-1, the V gene TRBV11-2; 7 nucleotides line up with TRBD1. The germline V gene has CDR1 SGHAT and CDR2 FQNNGV. The CDR3 is made up of 13 amino acids. V was clipped by 2 bases and J by 6 bases; unmatched bases: 3. CDR3 sequence: CASSLSRGAEAFF. In DNA form, the CDR3 reads TGTGCCAGCAGCTTAAGCAGGGGGGCTGAAGCTTTCTTT.

This clone appeared a single time. The chain combines TRBV7-7 with TRBJ2-5; TRBD1 matches 9 bases. CDR3 size: 14 residues. Trimming removed 5 bases from V and 2 bases from J; junction bases left unmatched: 3. In germline, CDR1 is SSHAT, CDR2 FNYEAQ (reference sequence). The CDR3 coding sequence is TGTGCCAGCAGCAGGGACAGGGCTCAAGAGACCCAGTACTTC. Translated, it gives CASSRDRAQETQYF.

The chain employs TRBV4-2 and TRBJ1-4; TRBD1 matches at 9 bases. V was clipped by 5 bases and J by 3 bases; unmatched bases: 7. Germline-derived CDR1 and CDR2 are LGHNA and YNFKEQ. The length of the CDR3 is 16 residues. CDR3 nucleotides: TGTGCCAGCAGCTCCTTACAGGGGGCCTCTAATGAAAAACTGTTTTTT. Residues: CASSSLQGASNEKLFF.

The chain has TRBV9 and TRBJ2-6; D is uncertain. This CDR3 region has 21 residues. Germline V gene sequence: CDR1 SGDLS, CDR2 YYNGEE. V shed 0 bases and J shed 0 bases, with 22 bases lying between them. The CDR3 nucleotides are TGTGCCAGCAGCGTAGAATCTCGGCGACGCACTCCCACCTCTGGGGCCAACGTCCTGACTTTC. Its translation is CASSVESRRRTPTSGANVLTF.

CDR3 loop: CASSYLGGTEAFF. The CDR3 bases are TGTGCCAGCAGTTACCTGGGGGGAACTGAAGCTTTCTTT. The gene calls are TRBV6-5 and TRBJ1-1; the D gene is possibly TRBD1 (5 bases). The CDR3 runs to 13 residues. Per the germline V gene, CDR1 is MNHEY and CDR2 is SVGAGI. With 2 bases removed from V and 5 bases from J, the gap between germline ends came to 9 bases.

The gene calls are TRBV4-1 and TRBJ1-2; tentatively, D is TRBD1 (5 bases). Germline V CDR1 and CDR2: MGHRA, YSYEKL. V gave up 1 base and J gave up 6 bases, with 15 bases separating them. The CDR3 length is 15 residues. The CDR3 sequence is CASSQVVDPGDGYTF. CDR3 DNA sequence: TGCGCCAGCAGCCAAGTCGTGGACCCGGGGGATGGCTACACCTTC.

This chain joins TRBV7-9 and TRBJ2-7, with no clear D. Trimming took off 0 bases at V and 0 bases at J, with 9 bases between the two ends. In germline, CDR1 is SEHNR, CDR2 FQNEAQ (reference sequence). The CDR3 totals 15 residues. The chain's CDR3 is CASSLALDISYEQYF. For the CDR3, the DNA is TGTGCCAGCAGCTTAGCTCTCGACATCTCCTACGAGCAGTACTTC.

This chain joins TRBV9 and TRBJ2-7; D remains ambiguous. Trimming removed 0 bases from V and 2 bases from J, with 12 bases in between. From germline, CDR1 is SGDLS and CDR2 YYNGEE. This CDR3 region has 15 residues. CDR3 sequence: CASSVGVPGAYEQYF. The CDR3 nucleotides are TGTGCCAGCAGCGTAGGTGTCCCTGGGGCCTACGAGCAGTACTTC. Combining the CDR3 with reference TRBV9 and TRBJ2-7 gives the whole variable domain DSGVTQTPKHLITATGQRVTLRCSPRSGDLSVYWYQQSLDQGLQFLIQYYNGEERAKGNILERFSAQQFPDLHSELNLSSLELGDSALYFCASSVGVPGAYEQYFGPGTRLTVT.

The chain recombines TRBV9 with TRBJ2-1; TRBD2 aligns across 8 bases. The CDR3 sequence is 17 residues long. V shed 4 bases, J shed 4 bases, and the junction held 13 bases outside the gene matches. Germline V gene data show CDR1 as SGDLS and CDR2 as YYNGEE. CDR3 DNA: TGTGCCAGCAGCCCCAGCGGGGGTCTAATTGAGTACAATGAGCAGTTCTTC. Its protein product is CASSPSGGLIEYNEQFF.

The V call is TRBV5-1, the J call TRBJ1-4; TRBD1 aligns across 10 bases. The CDR3 contains 14 residues. Germline CDR1 SGHRS, CDR2 YFSETQ. V lost 7 bases and J lost 6; bases outside the gene matches: 6. The chain's CDR3 is CASGTGDSYEKLFF. CDR3 nucleotide sequence: TGCGCCAGCGGGACAGGGGATTCGTATGAAAAACTGTTTTTT.

The rearrangement uses TRBV15 and TRBJ1-1, with D perhaps TRBD1 (5 bases). CDR1 is LNHNV, CDR2 YYDKDF, per germline (reference sequence). The V gene lost 4 bases and the J gene lost 2 bases, with 11 bases spanning the gap. The length of the CDR3 is 14 residues. CDR3 amino acids: CATSTGHLNTEAFF. The CDR3 DNA reads as TGTGCCACCAGCACAGGACACTTAAACACTGAAGCTTTCTTT.

The chain joins TRBV28 to TRBJ1-2, with 10 bases fitting TRBD1. The ends lost 6 bases at V and 0 bases at J; junction bases unmatched: 7. Per germline, CDR1 MDHEN and CDR2 SYDVKM. This CDR3 spans 16 amino acids. The CDR3 DNA follows: TGTGCCAGCAGAAGGACAGGGGGTGCCGCTAACTATGGCTACACCTTC. Its protein is CASRRTGGAANYGYTF.

The V and J genes are TRBV18 and TRBJ2-7; TRBD2 is a possible D gene (6 bases). This CDR3 has 12 residues. In germline, CDR1 is KGHSH, CDR2 LQKENI. With 8 bases removed from V and 3 bases from J, the gap between germline ends came to 11 bases. Here the CDR3 reads CASGTQDYEQYF. The DNA for the CDR3 is TGTGCCAGCGGGACTCAAGACTACGAGCAGTACTTC. The complete variable domain, with remaining parts taken from reference TRBV18 and TRBJ2-7, reads NAGVMQNPRHLVRRRGQEARLRCSPMKGHSHVYWYRQLPEEGLKFMVYLQKENIIDESGMPKERFSAEFPKEGPSILRIQQVVRGDSAAYFCASGTQDYEQYFGPGTRLTVT.

To note about this clone: Distinct nucleotide sequences in the sample also encode this CDR3. The chain couples TRBV20-1 to TRBJ1-3; no definite D call. V lost 6 bases to trimming and J lost 4 bases, with 7 bases between them. This CDR3 spans 11 amino acids. The germline CDR1 and CDR2 sequences are DFQATT and SNEGSKA (reference sequence). CDR3 loop: CSAGGGNTIYF. The DNA of the CDR3 is TGCAGTGCCGGTGGGGGAAACACCATATATTTT.

The chain has TRBV9 and TRBJ2-3; 8 bases align to TRBD2. The V and J ends lost 0 bases and 6 bases, in that order; junction bases with no gene match: 6. Germline lookup yields CDR1 SGDLS and CDR2 YYNGEE. CDR3 size: 15 residues. As DNA, the CDR3 is TGTGCCAGCAGCGTAGCTAGCGGGTTGGGGGATACGCAGTATTTT. This encodes CASSVASGLGDTQYF.

V and J are TRBV7-2 and TRBJ1-2, with no clear D. V was cut by 5 bases and J by 4 bases, with 17 bases left in between. In germline, CDR1 is SGHTA, CDR2 FQGNSA. The CDR3 length is 15 residues. The CDR3, as DNA: TGTGCCAGCAGCCTATCCCGGAGCGGATCCTATGGCTACACCTTC. It encodes CASSLSRSGSYGYTF.